This is a list of T cell receptor beta chains from one sample in a study of blood T cell repertoires in COVID-19. Using immunoSEQ multiplex PCR, the repertoire was profiled, and TCRdb retains in-frame clones only, with some absent. The data hold around 120,000 clones, with almost 80% observed a single time. Source material: peripheral blood. The receptors were gathered from a human donor in a cohort sampled during active COVID-19. The CDR3 runs from the conserved cysteine through the conserved F or W. D genes are given only for firm matches. Clone size is stated in some rows and not others, as once, few, many or a class when expanded.

J gene,D gene,V gene,clone size,CDR3 DNA,CDR3 protein
TRBJ2-7,-,TRBV18,-,TGTGCCAGCTCACCAGCGACTGGCTCCTACGAGCAGTACTTC,CASSPATGSYEQYF
TRBJ1-6,-,TRBV28,-,TGTGCCAGCGTGGTGGGCAGGGGAGATTCACCCCTCCACTTT,CASVVGRGDSPLHF
TRBJ2-7,TRBD1,TRBV10-3,-,TGTGCCATCAGGGCACCGGGACAGAAAACCTACGAGCAGTACTTC,CAIRAPGQKTYEQYF
TRBJ1-1,-,TRBV6-2/TRBV6-3,-,TGTGCCAGCAGTCGGTTGAGGCAAAACACTGAAGCTTTCTTT,CASSRLRQNTEAFF
TRBJ1-2,-,TRBV7-3,-,TGTGCCAGCAGCTTAAATAGGAGGAACGAGGGCTACACCTTC,CASSLNRRNEGYTF
TRBJ1-2,TRBD1,TRBV6-5,-,TGTGCCAGCAGTTACTCGGGGACAGCCTATGGCTACACCTTC,CASSYSGTAYGYTF
TRBJ2-2,-,TRBV30,few,TGTGCCTGGAATACGGGACTTACAACGAACACCGGGGAGCTGTTTTTT,CAWNTGLTTNTGELFF
TRBJ2-5,TRBD1,TRBV7-7,-,TGTGCTAGCAGTCGTACAGGGGGCCCCCAAGAGACCCAGTACTTC,CASSRTGGPQETQYF
TRBJ1-1,TRBD1,TRBV7-3,-,TGTGCCAGCAGCCCTTCTGCTGGACAGGGGGCCTCTGAAGCTTTCTTT,CASSPSAGQGASEAFF
TRBJ1-5,-,TRBV2,-,TGTGCCAGCGGTCCTCTCGGGAGGCCCCAGCATTTT,CASGPLGRPQHF
TRBJ1-5,TRBD1,TRBV27,-,TGTGCCAGCAGTCCATGGACAGGGGGAAGGAATCAGCCCCAGCATTTT,CASSPWTGGRNQPQHF
TRBJ2-3,TRBD2,TRBV5-1,-,TGCGCCAGCACCCCACTAGCGGACACAGATACGCAGTATTTT,CASTPLADTDTQYF
TRBJ2-1,TRBD2,TRBV19,-,TGTGCCAGTAGTATAGCAGCGGGGGCCGACAATGAGCAGTTCTTC,CASSIAAGADNEQFF
TRBJ2-1,TRBD1,TRBV15,-,TGTGCCACCAGCAGAACCGACAGGGCCCTCTACAATGAGCAGTTCTTC,CATSRTDRALYNEQFF
TRBJ2-2,TRBD2,TRBV29-1,-,TGCAGCGTGGGGACTAGCGGGGTGTACGCCGGGGAGCTGTTTTTT,CSVGTSGVYAGELFF
TRBJ1-4,-,TRBV28,-,TGTGCCAGCTTCTCCGGGACACTTGAAAAACTGTTTTTT,CASFSGTLEKLFF
TRBJ1-1,-,TRBV7-2,few,TGTGCCAGCAGCACCCTACCCGGCGGCACTGAAGCTTTCTTT,CASSTLPGGTEAFF
TRBJ1-5,TRBD1,TRBV4-1,-,TGCGCCAGCAGCCAGCAACTCACCGGGACAGATAGCAATCAGCCCCAGCATTTT,CASSQQLTGTDSNQPQHF
TRBJ1-6,-,TRBV19,-,TGTGCCAGTAACTCTGGAATTCAGGAAATGGGCTATAATTCACCCCTCCACTTT,CASNSGIQEMGYNSPLHF
TRBJ1-5,TRBD1,TRBV7-2,-,TGTGCCAGCAGCTTAGTTGGCAGGGGGCGCACTCAGCCCCAGCATTTT,CASSLVGRGRTQPQHF
TRBJ1-6,TRBD1,TRBV7-8,few,TGTGCCAGCAGCTTGTACAGGGGTAATTCACCCCTCCACTTT,CASSLYRGNSPLHF
TRBJ2-7,-,TRBV10-3,-,TGTGCCATCAGTGAGTCGGGTAGGTGGCAGGCCACCTACGAGCAGTACTTC,CAISESGRWQATYEQYF